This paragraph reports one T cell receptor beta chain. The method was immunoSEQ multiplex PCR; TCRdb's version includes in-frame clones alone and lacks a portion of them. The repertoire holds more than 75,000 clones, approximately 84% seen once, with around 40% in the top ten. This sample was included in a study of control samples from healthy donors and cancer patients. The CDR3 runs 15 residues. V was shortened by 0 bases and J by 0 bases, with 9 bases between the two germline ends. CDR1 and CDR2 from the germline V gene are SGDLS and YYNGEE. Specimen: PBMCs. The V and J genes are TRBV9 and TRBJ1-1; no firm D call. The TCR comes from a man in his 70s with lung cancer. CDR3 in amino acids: CASSVERNMNTEAFF. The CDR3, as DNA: TGTGCCAGCAGCGTAGAAAGGAACATGAACACTGAAGCTTTCTTT.